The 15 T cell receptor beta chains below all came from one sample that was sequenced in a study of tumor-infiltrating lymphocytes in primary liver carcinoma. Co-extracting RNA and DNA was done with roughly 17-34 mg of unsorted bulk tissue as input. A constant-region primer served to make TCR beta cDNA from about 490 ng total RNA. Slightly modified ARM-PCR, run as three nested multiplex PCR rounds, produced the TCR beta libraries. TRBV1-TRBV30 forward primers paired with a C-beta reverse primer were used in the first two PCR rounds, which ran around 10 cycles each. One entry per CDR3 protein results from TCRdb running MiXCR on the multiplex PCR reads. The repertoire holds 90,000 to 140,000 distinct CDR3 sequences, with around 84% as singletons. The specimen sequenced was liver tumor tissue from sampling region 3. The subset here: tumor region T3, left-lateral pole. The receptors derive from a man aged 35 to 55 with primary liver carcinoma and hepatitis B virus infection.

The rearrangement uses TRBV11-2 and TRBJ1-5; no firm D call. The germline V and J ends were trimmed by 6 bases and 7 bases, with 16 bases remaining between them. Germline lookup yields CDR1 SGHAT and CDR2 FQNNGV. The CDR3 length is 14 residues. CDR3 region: CASRSQDPNQPQHF. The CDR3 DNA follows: TGTGCCAGCAGGTCCCAGGACCCTAACCAGCCCCAGCATTTT.

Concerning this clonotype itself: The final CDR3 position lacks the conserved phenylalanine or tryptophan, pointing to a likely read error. CDR3: CTSKIGLNTEAFS. CDR3 nucleotide sequence: TGTACCAGCAAAATAGGGTTGAACACTGAAGCTTTCTCT. The chain uses TRBV5-4 and TRBJ1-1, with D unclear. Germline-derived CDR1 and CDR2 are SGHNT and YYREEE (reference sequence). The CDR3 sequence is 13 residues long.

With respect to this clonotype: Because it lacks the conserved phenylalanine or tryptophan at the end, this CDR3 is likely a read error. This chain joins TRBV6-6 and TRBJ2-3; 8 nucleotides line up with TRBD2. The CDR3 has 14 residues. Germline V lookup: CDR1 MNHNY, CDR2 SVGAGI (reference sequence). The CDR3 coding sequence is TGTGCCAGCAGTCGGACTAGCCAGGGAGATACACAGTATATT. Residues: CASSRTSQGDTQYI.

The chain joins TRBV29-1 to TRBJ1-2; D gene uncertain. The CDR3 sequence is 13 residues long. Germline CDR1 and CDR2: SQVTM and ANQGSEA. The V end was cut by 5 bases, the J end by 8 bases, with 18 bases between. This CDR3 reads CSVSAASAYGYTF. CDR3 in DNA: TGCAGCGTTTCAGCGGCCTCGGCGTACGGCTACACCTTC.

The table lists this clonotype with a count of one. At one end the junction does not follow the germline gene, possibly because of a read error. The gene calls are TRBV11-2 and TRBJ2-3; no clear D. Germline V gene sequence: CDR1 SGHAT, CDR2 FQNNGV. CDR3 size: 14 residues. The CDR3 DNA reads TGTGCCAGCAGCCCCCCGGGCCGGATGGATACCCAGTATTTT. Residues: CASSPPGRMDTQYF.

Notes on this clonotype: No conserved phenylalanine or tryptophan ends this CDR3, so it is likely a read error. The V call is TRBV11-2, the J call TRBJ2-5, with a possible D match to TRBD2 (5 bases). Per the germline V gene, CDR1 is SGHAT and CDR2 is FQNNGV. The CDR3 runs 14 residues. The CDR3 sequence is CASSLSRGQETQYI. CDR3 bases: TGTGCGAGCAGCTTAAGCCGGGGACAAGAGACCCAGTACATC.

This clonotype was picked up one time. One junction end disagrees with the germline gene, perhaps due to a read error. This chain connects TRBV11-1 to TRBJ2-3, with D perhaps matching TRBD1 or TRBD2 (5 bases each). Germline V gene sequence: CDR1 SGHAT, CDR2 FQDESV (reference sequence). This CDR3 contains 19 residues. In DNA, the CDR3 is TGTACCAGCTGCTCTGGGGGAACCTCTGTTGGAGCCCGCACAGATACGCAGTATTTT. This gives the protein CTSCSGGTSVGARTDTQYF.

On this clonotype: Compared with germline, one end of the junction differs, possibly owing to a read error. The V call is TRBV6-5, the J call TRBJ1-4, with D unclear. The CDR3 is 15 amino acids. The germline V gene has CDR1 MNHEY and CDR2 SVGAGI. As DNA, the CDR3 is TGTGCCATCAGTCCCGCAGCGGGCACTAATAAAAAACTGTTTTTT. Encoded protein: CAISPAAGTNKKLFF.

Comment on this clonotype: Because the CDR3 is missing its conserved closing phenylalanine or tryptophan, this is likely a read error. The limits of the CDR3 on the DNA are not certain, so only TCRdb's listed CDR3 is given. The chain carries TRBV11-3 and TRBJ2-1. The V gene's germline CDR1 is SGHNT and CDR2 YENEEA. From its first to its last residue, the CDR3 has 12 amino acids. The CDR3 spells CASSLNPNEKFS.

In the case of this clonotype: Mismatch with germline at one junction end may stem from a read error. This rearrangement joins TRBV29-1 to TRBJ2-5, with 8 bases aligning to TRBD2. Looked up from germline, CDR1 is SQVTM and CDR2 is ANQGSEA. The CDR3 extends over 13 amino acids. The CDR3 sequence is CNVEGTRKETHYF. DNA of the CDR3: TGCAACGTTGAAGGGACTAGGAAGGAGACCCACTACTTC. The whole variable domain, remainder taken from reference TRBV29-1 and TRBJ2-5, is SAVISQKPSRDICQRGTSLTIQCQVDSQVTMMFWYRQQPGQSLTLIATANQGSEATYESGFVIDKFPISRPNLTFSTLTVSNMSPEDSSIYLCNVEGTRKETHYFGPGTRLLVL.

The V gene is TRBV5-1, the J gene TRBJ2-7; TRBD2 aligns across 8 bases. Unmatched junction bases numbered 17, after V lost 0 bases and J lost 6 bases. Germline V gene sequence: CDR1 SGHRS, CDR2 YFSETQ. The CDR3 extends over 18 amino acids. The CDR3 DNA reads TGCGCCAGCAGCTTGGATCGTAGGAGCGGGAGATTCCTCCCCGAGCAGTACTTC. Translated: CASSLDRRSGRFLPEQYF.

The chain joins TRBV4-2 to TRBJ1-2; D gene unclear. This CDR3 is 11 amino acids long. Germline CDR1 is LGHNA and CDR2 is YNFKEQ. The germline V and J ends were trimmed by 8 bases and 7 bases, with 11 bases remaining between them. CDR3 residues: CASGLEGGYTF. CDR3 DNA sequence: TGTGCCAGCGGCCTAGAGGGTGGCTACACCTTC.

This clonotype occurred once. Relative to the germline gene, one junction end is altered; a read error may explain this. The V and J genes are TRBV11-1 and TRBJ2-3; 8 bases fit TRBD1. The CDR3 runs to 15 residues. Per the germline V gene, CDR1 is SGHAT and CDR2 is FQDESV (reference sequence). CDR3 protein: CASSFPDRGADMQYF. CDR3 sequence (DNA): TGTGCGAGCAGCTTCCCCGACAGGGGAGCGGATATGCAGTATTTT.

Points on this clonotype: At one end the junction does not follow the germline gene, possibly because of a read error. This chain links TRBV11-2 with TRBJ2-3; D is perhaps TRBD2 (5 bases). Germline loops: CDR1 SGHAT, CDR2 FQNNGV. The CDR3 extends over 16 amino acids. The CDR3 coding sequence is TGTGCCAGCAGCCAGGAAACTGGGAGCGTCGGAGATACGCAATATTTT. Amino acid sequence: CASSQETGSVGDTQYF.

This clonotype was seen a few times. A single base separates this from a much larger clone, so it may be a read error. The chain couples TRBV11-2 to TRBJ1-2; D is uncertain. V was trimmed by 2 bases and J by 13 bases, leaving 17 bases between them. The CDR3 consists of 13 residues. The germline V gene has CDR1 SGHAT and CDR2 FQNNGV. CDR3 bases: TGTGCCAGCAGCTTATATGAGATAGGGTTTATCACCTTC. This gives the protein CASSLYEIGFITF.